A selection of T cell receptor beta chains follows, all from one sample in a study of molecular identifiers for immune sequencing clone quantification. Using its own MiXCR run on the PCR reads, TCRdb lists one record per CDR3 protein. The sample includes 38,000 or so distinct CDR3 sequences, about a fifth of them seen just once. Material for sequencing was naive CD8+ T cells from blood, with Jurkat cell RNA spiked in. Receptor source: a human donor in good health. Some libraries in this study had Jurkat cell RNA spiked in. The CDR3 runs from the conserved cysteine through the conserved F or W. A D gene is named only where the DNA matches it firmly. The size of a clone is reported for some rows only, either as once, few or many, or as a class for expanded clones.

j_gene: TRBJ2-3; d_gene: .; v_gene: TRBV9; abundance: many; CDR3aa: CASSPWVDTQYF; CDR3nt: TGTGCCAGCAGCCCATGGGTTGATACGCAGTATTTT
j_gene: TRBJ2-2; d_gene: .; v_gene: TRBV6-5; abundance: many; CDR3aa: CASSYSRLAEFAGELFF; CDR3nt: TGTGCCAGCAGTTACTCGAGGTTAGCTGAATTCGCCGGGGAGCTGTTTTTT
j_gene: TRBJ2-7; d_gene: TRBD1; v_gene: TRBV11-2; abundance: many; CDR3aa: CASSPYGTGTEQYF; CDR3nt: TGTGCCAGCAGCCCTTACGGGACAGGGACCGAGCAGTACTTC
j_gene: TRBJ2-5; d_gene: TRBD1; v_gene: TRBV19; abundance: many; CDR3aa: CASSIPGQGAVEETQYF; CDR3nt: TGTGCCAGTAGTATCCCGGGACAGGGGGCGGTCGAAGAGACCCAGTACTTC
j_gene: TRBJ2-1; d_gene: .; v_gene: TRBV12-3/TRBV12-4; abundance: many; CDR3aa: CASLRESYNEQFF; CDR3nt: TGTGCCAGCTTACGGGAATCCTACAATGAGCAGTTCTTC
j_gene: TRBJ2-2; d_gene: TRBD2; v_gene: TRBV12-3/TRBV12-4; abundance: many; CDR3aa: CASSGTSGRTAGELFF; CDR3nt: TGTGCCAGCAGCGGGACTAGCGGGCGCACGGCCGGGGAGCTGTTTTTT
j_gene: TRBJ1-1; d_gene: .; v_gene: TRBV7-2; abundance: few; CDR3aa: CASSLEGFPGAFF; CDR3nt: TGTGCCAGCAGCTTAGAGGGCTTCCCGGGAGCTTTCTTT
j_gene: TRBJ1-1; d_gene: TRBD1; v_gene: TRBV5-1; abundance: many; CDR3aa: CASSSRTGSNTEAFF; CDR3nt: TGCGCCAGCAGCAGCCGGACAGGGTCGAACACTGAAGCTTTCTTT
j_gene: TRBJ2-1; d_gene: .; v_gene: TRBV29-1; abundance: many; CDR3aa: CSVEDNRAPTGWEQFF; CDR3nt: TGCAGCGTTGAAGATAACCGGGCCCCTACTGGTTGGGAGCAGTTCTTC
j_gene: TRBJ2-1; d_gene: .; v_gene: TRBV6-2/TRBV6-3; abundance: many; CDR3aa: CASGNGPNNEQFF; CDR3nt: TGTGCCAGCGGAAACGGTCCTAACAATGAGCAGTTCTTC
j_gene: TRBJ2-2; d_gene: TRBD2; v_gene: TRBV5-1; abundance: medium-sized; CDR3aa: CASSFTGGLTGELFF; CDR3nt: TGCGCCAGCAGCTTTACGGGAGGGCTCACCGGGGAGCTGTTTTTT
j_gene: TRBJ2-5; d_gene: TRBD2; v_gene: TRBV2; abundance: .; CDR3aa: CAIPTTGTSSGSGTQYF; CDR3nt: TGTGCCATCCCCACCACCGGGACTAGCTCTGGTTCAGGGACCCAGTACTTC
j_gene: TRBJ1-5; d_gene: .; v_gene: TRBV15; abundance: many; CDR3aa: CATSRAGTTSNQPQHF; CDR3nt: TGTGCCACCAGCAGGGCCGGGACAACTAGCAATCAGCCCCAGCATTTT
j_gene: TRBJ2-3; d_gene: TRBD2; v_gene: TRBV7-6; abundance: .; CDR3aa: CASSLPPSGDHSTDTQYF; CDR3nt: TGTGCCAGCAGCTTACCTCCTAGCGGAGATCATAGCACAGATACGCAGTATTTT
j_gene: TRBJ1-5; d_gene: TRBD1; v_gene: TRBV6-2/TRBV6-3; abundance: many; CDR3aa: CAIRGGAHQPQHF; CDR3nt: TGTGCCATCAGGGGGGGGGCCCATCAGCCCCAGCATTTT
j_gene: TRBJ2-7; d_gene: .; v_gene: TRBV15; abundance: .; CDR3aa: CATSRDRSFARGHEQYF; CDR3nt: TGTGCCACCAGCAGAGATCGATCTTTCGCCAGGGGCCACGAGCAGTACTTC
j_gene: TRBJ2-2; d_gene: TRBD1; v_gene: TRBV6-1; abundance: many; CDR3aa: CASRDTGTGTGELFF; CDR3nt: TGTGCCAGCCGTGATACCGGGACAGGGACCGGGGAGCTGTTTTTT
j_gene: TRBJ1-4; d_gene: .; v_gene: TRBV7-2; abundance: many; CDR3aa: CASSLVGSDEKLFF; CDR3nt: TGTGCCAGCAGCTTAGTTGGGTCTGATGAAAAACTGTTTTTT
j_gene: TRBJ2-1; d_gene: .; v_gene: TRBV9; abundance: few; CDR3aa: CASSVAGVGSEQFF; CDR3nt: TGTGCCAGCAGCGTAGCGGGAGTTGGGAGTGAGCAGTTCTTC
j_gene: TRBJ2-1; d_gene: TRBD2; v_gene: TRBV4-1; abundance: many; CDR3aa: CASSPTGLEFSDEQFF; CDR3nt: TGCGCCAGCAGCCCAACCGGACTAGAGTTCAGCGATGAGCAGTTCTTC
j_gene: TRBJ2-7; d_gene: .; v_gene: TRBV28; abundance: once; CDR3aa: CVSSLPTLVGPREQYF; CDR3nt: TGTGTCAGCAGTTTACCCACTCTAGTGGGCCCACGGGAGCAGTACTTC
j_gene: TRBJ2-3; d_gene: .; v_gene: TRBV15; abundance: many; CDR3aa: CATLDGTLAASTDTQYF; CDR3nt: TGTGCCACCCTGGATGGGACCCTAGCAGCTAGCACAGATACGCAGTATTTT
j_gene: TRBJ1-1; d_gene: .; v_gene: TRBV7-6; abundance: many; CDR3aa: CASSLYGSNTEAFF; CDR3nt: TGTGCCAGCAGCTTGTATGGCTCGAACACTGAAGCTTTCTTT